One T cell receptor (beta chain) is described in this entry. In the original workflow: Amplification of reference gene primers was used by the study to estimate nucleated cell counts. This table comes from immunoSEQ multiplex PCR, and its TCRdb copy is limited to in-frame clones, with some not included. The D gene and trimming were derived from the DNA, and the V and J assignments and clone size from that table. Of 270,000 or so clones listed, 82% were seen once; the top ten hold 3.1%. The entry originates in a study of blood T cell repertoires in COVID-19. Study details: T cells, B-cell-depleted T cells, or PBMCs supplied cDNA or gDNA.

The origin of this receptor is a woman aged 18-35 years with acute or convalescent COVID-19. Sequences were obtained from peripheral blood.

The CDR3: CASSMGQGRTGELFF. CDR3 DNA: TGTGCCAGCAGCATGGGACAGGGAAGAACCGGGGAGCTGTTTTTT. V and J are TRBV5-6 and TRBJ2-2; 9 nucleotides line up with TRBD1. Losses at the gene ends were 4 bases for V and 5 bases for J; bases not matched to a gene: 6. This CDR3 contains 15 residues. CDR1 SGHDT and CDR2 YYEEEE come from the germline V gene.